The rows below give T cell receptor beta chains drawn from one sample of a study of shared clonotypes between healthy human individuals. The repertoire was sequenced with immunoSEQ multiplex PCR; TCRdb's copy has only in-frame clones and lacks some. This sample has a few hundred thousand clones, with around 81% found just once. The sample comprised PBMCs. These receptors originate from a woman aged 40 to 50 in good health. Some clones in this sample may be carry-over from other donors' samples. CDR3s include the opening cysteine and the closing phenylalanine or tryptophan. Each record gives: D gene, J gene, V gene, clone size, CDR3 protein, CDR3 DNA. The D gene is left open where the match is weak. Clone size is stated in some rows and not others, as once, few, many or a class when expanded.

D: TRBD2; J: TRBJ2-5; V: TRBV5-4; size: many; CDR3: CASSPWTSGEQETQYF; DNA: TGTGCCAGCAGCCCCTGGACTAGCGGAGAACAAGAGACCCAGTACTTC
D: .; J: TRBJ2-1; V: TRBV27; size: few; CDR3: CASRQGMYNEQFF; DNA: TGTGCCAGCAGACAAGGGATGTACAATGAGCAGTTCTTC
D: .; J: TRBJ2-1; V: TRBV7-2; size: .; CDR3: CASSLALGGRSEQFF; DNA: TGTGCCAGCAGCTTAGCGCTTGGCGGGCGGAGCGAGCAGTTCTTC
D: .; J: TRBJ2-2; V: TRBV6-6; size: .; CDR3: CASKEGSSTGELFF; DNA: TGTGCCAGCAAGGAGGGGAGTAGCACCGGGGAGCTGTTTTTT
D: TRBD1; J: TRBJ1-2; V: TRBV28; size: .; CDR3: CASRPRIGQGVHGYTF; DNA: TGTGCCAGCAGACCCCGGATAGGACAGGGCGTCCATGGCTACACCTTC
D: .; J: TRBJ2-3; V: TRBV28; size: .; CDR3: CASSYLAESTDTQYF; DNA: TGTGCCAGCAGTTATCTAGCTGAAAGCACAGATACGCAGTATTTT
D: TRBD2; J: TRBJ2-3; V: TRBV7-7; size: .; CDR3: CASSLGLAGTDTQYF; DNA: TGTGCTAGCAGCCTCGGACTAGCGGGCACAGATACGCAGTATTTT
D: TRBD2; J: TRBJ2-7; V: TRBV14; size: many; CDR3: CASSQDGGAGAVYEQYF; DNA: TGTGCCAGCAGCCAAGATGGGGGAGCGGGAGCGGTCTACGAGCAGTACTTC
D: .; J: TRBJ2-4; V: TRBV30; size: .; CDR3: CAWNVNRKNIQYF; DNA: TGTGCCTGGAACGTGAACAGGAAAAACATTCAGTACTTC
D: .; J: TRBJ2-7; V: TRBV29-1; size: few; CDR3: CSVEAPVANLAYEQYF; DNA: TGCAGCGTTGAAGCACCCGTGGCTAATCTAGCCTACGAGCAGTACTTC
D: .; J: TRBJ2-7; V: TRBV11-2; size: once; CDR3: CASRAVMAYEQYF; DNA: TGTGCCAGCAGAGCAGTGATGGCCTACGAGCAGTACTTC
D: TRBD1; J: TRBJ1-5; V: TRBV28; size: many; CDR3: CASSLLWTGASRSNQPQHF; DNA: TGTGCCAGCAGTTTACTTTGGACAGGGGCGAGTAGGAGCAATCAGCCCCAGCATTTT
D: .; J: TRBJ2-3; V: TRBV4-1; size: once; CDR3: CASSQRGLAWDTQYF; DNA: TGCGCCAGCAGCCAGAGAGGCCTAGCGTGGGATACGCAGTATTTT
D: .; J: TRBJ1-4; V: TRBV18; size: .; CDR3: CASSRDANEKLFF; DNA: TGTGCCAGCTCACGGGACGCCAATGAAAAACTGTTTTTT
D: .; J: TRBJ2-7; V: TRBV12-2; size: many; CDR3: CASRFLDRSYEQYF; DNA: TGTGCAAGTCGCTTTTTAGACAGGAGCTACGAGCAGTACTTC
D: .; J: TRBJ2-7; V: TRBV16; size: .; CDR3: CASSVPGLTQGEQYF; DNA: TGTGCCAGCAGCGTGCCGGGCCTAACTCAAGGCGAGCAGTACTTC
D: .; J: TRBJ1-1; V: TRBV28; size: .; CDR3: CASSLPGVTNGAFF; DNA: TGTGCCAGCAGTTTACCCGGGGTCACTAATGGAGCTTTCTTT
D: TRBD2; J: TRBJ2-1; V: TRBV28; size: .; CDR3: CASSLVLAGVNEQFF; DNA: TGTGCCAGCAGTTTAGTACTAGCGGGAGTTAATGAGCAGTTCTTC
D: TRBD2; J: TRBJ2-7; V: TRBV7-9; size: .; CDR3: CASSLGGTSGIYEQYF; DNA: TGTGCCAGCAGCTTAGGGGGGACTAGCGGGATCTACGAGCAGTACTTC
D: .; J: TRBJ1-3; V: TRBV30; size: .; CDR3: CAWIRQSSGNTIYF; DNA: TGTGCCTGGATACGACAGAGCTCTGGAAACACCATATATTTT
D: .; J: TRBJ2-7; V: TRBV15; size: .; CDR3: CATSRDRQGPIDSYEQYF; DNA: TGTGCCACCAGCAGAGACCGGCAGGGTCCCATTGACTCCTACGAGCAGTACTTC
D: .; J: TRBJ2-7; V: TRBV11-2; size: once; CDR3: CASSHGGVVYEQYF; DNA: TGTGCCAGCAGCCATGGTGGGGTCGTCTACGAGCAGTACTTC
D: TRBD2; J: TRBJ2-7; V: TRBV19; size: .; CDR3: CASSPGLAPTYEQYF; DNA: TGTGCCAGTAGCCCGGGACTAGCGCCTACCTACGAGCAGTACTTC
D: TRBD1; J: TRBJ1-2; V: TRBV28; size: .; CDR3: CASSSGQAYYGYTF; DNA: TGTGCCAGCAGTTCCGGACAGGCTTACTATGGCTACACCTTC